Sequencing of this T cell receptor beta chain was carried out in a study of blood T cell repertoires in COVID-19 (dated by TCRdb to about 2020). With respect to the entire study: Samples from collaborators originated in the United States, Italy and Spain and spanned both the acute and convalescent phases of COVID-19. The prospective study material was composed of cDNA or gDNA derived from T cells, B-cell-depleted T cells, or PBMCs. Deeply sampled blood TCRbeta repertoires from subjects exposed to, actively infected with, or recovered from COVID-19 were included in the dataset. The repertoires were made available in a free public database intended to serve as a resource for research on the immune response to SARS-CoV-2. The samples were drawn from the first 160 participants of the ongoing ImmuneRACE study and from roughly 1,300 subjects provided by 6 global collaborators. A de-identified subject ID, COVID-19 status, age in years and sex were almost always included in the sample metadata. Where HLA class I and class II types were available, the types were taken from metadata supplied by the sample provider, not from assay-based typing. The full study reports these points: Clinical and demographic metadata were provided uncurated, with the amount varying by source and participant.

About this clone itself: This clone's antigen is unknown. Base qualities are not at hand, and no much larger clone is one base apart.

The collaborating institutions used their own protocols to collect whole blood in K2EDTA tubes. For TCRbeta analysis, collaborators shipped samples as frozen whole blood, isolated PBMCs, or DNA extracted from either of those sample types. TCRbeta CDR3 regions were amplified from genomic DNA by means of the immunoSEQ Assay, a bias-controlled multiplex PCR. The original methods were these. The number of nucleated cells in each sample was estimated by amplification of reference gene primers within the assay. To quantify the absolute abundance of each unique TCRbeta CDR3 rearrangement, sequence reads were collapsed and filtered. For each sample, productive Simpson clonality was calculated as the square root of Simpson's diversity index over productive rearrangements. This is the immuneACCESS table as TCRdb keeps it, with only in-frame sequences that have V and J called. A part of the clones is gone; compared with another copy, unresolved V genes explain less than half, and the rest is unexplained. Clonal size and the V and J genes are those of that table, whereas D and trimming came from the DNA. The sample table records 150,000 to 180,000 clones; 91% of these occur just once. Of the sample, roughly 0.54% falls within the top ten clones.

Trimming costs V 1 base and J 4 bases, and their ends lie 13 bases apart. Measured from the cysteine to the phenylalanine, the CDR3 is 16 residues long. The retained sequence is limited to the CDR3, 48 bases, with the frame set at the first base. CDR1 and CDR2, per the germline V gene, are LGHNA and YNFKEQ. The sample comprised peripheral blood. The rearrangement combines TRBV4-2 with TRBJ1-4; the D gene cannot be resolved reliably. This TCR was recovered from a man aged 45-60 years with acute or convalescent COVID-19. At the DNA level, the sequence is TGTGCCAGCAGCCAAGGTTCGGCAGGACTTAATGAAAAACTGTTTTTT. Its amino acids are CASSQGSAGLNEKLFF.